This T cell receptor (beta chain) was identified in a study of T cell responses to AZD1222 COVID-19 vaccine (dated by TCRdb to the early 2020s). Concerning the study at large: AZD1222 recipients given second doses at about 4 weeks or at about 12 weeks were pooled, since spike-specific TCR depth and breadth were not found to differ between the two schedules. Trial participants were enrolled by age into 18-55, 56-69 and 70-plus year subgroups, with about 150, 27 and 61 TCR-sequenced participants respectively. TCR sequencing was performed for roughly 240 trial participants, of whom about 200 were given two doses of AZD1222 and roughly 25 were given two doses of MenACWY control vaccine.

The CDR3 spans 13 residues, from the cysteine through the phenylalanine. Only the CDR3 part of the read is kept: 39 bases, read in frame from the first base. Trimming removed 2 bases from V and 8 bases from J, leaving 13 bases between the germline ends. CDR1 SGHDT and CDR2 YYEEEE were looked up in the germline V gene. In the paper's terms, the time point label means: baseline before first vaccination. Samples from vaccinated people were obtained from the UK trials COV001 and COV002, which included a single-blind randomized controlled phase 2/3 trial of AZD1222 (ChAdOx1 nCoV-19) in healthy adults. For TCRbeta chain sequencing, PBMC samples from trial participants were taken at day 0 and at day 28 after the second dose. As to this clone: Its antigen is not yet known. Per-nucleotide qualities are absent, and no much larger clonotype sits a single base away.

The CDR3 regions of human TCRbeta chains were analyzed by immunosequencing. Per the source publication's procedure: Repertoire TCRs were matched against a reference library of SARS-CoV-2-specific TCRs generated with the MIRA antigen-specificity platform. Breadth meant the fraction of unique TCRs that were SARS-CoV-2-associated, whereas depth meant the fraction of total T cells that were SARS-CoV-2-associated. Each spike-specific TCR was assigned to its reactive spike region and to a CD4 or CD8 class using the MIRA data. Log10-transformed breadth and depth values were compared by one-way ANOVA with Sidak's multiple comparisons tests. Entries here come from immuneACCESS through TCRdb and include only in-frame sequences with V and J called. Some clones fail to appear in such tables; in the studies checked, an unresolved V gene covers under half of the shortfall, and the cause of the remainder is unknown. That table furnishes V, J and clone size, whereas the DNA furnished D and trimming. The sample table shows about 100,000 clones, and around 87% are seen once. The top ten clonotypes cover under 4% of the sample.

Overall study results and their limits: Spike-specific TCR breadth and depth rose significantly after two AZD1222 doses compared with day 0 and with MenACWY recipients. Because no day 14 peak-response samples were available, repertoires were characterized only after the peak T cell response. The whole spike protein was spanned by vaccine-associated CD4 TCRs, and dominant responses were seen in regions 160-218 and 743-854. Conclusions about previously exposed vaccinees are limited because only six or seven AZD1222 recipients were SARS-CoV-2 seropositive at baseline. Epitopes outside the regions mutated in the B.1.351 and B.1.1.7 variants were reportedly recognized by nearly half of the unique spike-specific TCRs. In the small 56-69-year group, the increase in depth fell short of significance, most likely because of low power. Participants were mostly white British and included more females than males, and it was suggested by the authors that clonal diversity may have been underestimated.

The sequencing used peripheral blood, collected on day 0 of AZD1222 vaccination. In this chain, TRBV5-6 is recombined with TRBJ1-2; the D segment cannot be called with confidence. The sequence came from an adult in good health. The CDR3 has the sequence CASSLVGLRGYTF. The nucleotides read TGTGCCAGCAGCTTAGTGGGGTTAAGGGGCTACACCTTC.